Listed here is a single T cell receptor (beta chain). The antigen remains undetermined. The data belong to a study of T cell responses to AZD1222 COVID-19 vaccine. Study-level results: A rise in Spike-specific TCR breadth and depth followed two AZD1222 doses. Spike regions recognized by vaccine-associated CD4 TCRs spanned the protein, led by 160-218 and 743-854. White British ancestry dominated among donors, who included more females, and clonal diversity was possibly underestimated.

Samples with a second dose at about 4 or about 12 weeks were pooled together. CDR1 and CDR2 from the germline V gene are SGHVS and FQNEAQ. Trimming at V came to 5 bases and at J to 7 bases, leaving 3 bases not matched to a gene. The CDR3 is 14 residues long. Assay used: immunoSEQ multiplex PCR; TCRdb lists only in-frame clones, some missing. The sample yields 150,000 to 200,000 clones, over 85% seen once. The J gene is TRBJ2-5, the V gene TRBV7-8; TRBD2 matches at 14 bases. The specimen was peripheral blood, collected 28 days after the second AZD1222 dose. The source is an adult who received the AZD1222 COVID-19 vaccine. The CDR3: CASSRGLAGGTQYF. CDR3 in DNA: TGTGCCAGCAGCCGAGGACTAGCGGGGGGGACCCAGTACTTC.